This paragraph reports one T cell receptor beta chain. The antigen is not known. These data belong to a study of cytomegalovirus exposure and HLA in healthy donors. This PCR relied on a set of 60 Vbeta primers and 13 Jbeta primers. The assay was immunoSEQ multiplex PCR, and TCRdb's table has in-frame clones only and misses some. The data contain tens of thousands of clones, approximately 74% of them singletons. The junction had 9 bases not matched to a gene; V was cut back by 3 bases and J by 3 bases. The CDR3 consists of 16 residues. Germline CDR1 reads SGHDN; CDR2 reads FVKESK. Study findings and constraints: Sequencing likely generated an artifact that appeared as a cluster of highly shared sequence variants. In an earlier analysis, most TCR beta V segments were productive about 87% or about 30% of the time.

The receptor was derived from a woman in her twenties or thirties in good health and CMV-seropositive. J is TRBJ2-7 and V is TRBV14, with 9 bases aligning to TRBD2. Sequenced sample: PBMCs. The CDR3 region is CASSHSPGTSHYEQYF. The CDR3 DNA reads as TGTGCCAGCAGCCATAGCCCTGGGACTAGCCACTACGAGCAGTACTTC.